This T cell receptor beta chain was documented in a study of T-cell reconstitution after alpha-beta-depleted transplantation in children. The TCRbeta library incorporated unique molecular identifiers. TCRdb recomputed calls from the PCR reads with MiXCR, one row per CDR3 protein. The repertoire holds approximately 400,000 distinct CDR3 sequences, with approximately 11% as singletons. Trimming removed 5 bases at V and 0 bases at J, with 7 bases between. This CDR3 comprises 13 residues. The TCR sequence derives from a human donor who donated a stem cell graft to a child with acute myeloid leukemia. The genes are TRBV12-3 or TRBV12-4 and TRBJ1-2; D is unresolved. The sequencing used PBMCs from the stem cell graft donor, collected from the stem cell graft. CDR3 sequence reads: CASSPSPNYGYTF. DNA for the CDR3: TGTGCCAGCAGTCCCAGCCCTAACTATGGCTACACCTTC.